The 22 T cell receptor beta chains below come from one sample, sequenced in a study of cytomegalovirus exposure and HLA in healthy donors. 13 Jbeta primers and 60 Vbeta primers were used for the PCR. The data were produced by immunoSEQ multiplex PCR, yet TCRdb's version contains in-frame clones alone and is incomplete. This table has about 91,000 clones, about nine tenths appearing once. Sequencing input: PBMCs. The origin of the receptors is a man in his late teens or twenties in good health and CMV-seronegative.

This chain uses TRBV7-2 with TRBJ1-1; a possible D gene is TRBD1 (5 bases). Trimming shortened V by 8 bases and J by 5 bases, and 15 bases separated the two germline ends. This CDR3 is built from 13 residues. Germline CDR1 is SGHTA and CDR2 is FQGNSA. The CDR3 bases are TGTGCCAGCCGACTATACGGGGGGACTGAAGCTTTCTTT. It specifies CASRLYGGTEAFF.

The rearrangement links TRBV5-6 to TRBJ2-6, with D unresolved. Trimming shortened V by 3 bases and J by 3 bases, and 10 bases separated the two germline ends. CDR3 length equals 15 residues. The V gene's germline CDR1 is SGHDT and CDR2 YYEEEE. The CDR3 DNA reads TGTGCCAGCAGCTCGACACGGCGTGGGGCCAACGTCCTGACTTTC. Its protein is CASSSTRRGANVLTF.

The V call is TRBV11-1, the J call TRBJ2-7; D possibly corresponds to TRBD1 (5 bases). Germline loops: CDR1 SGHAT, CDR2 FQDESV (reference sequence). Between the trimmed V and J ends, which lost 5 bases and 5 bases, there was a span of 25 bases. The CDR3 spans 17 residues. CDR3 loop: CASSLFASGIMSDEQYF. The DNA of the CDR3 is TGTGCCAGCAGCCTTTTTGCTTCAGGGATTATGTCGGACGAGCAGTACTTC.

A few counts support this clone. J is TRBJ2-2 and V is TRBV27; possible D gene TRBD2, 6 bases. The CDR3 is made up of 12 amino acids. Deletions cut 7 bases from V and 4 bases from J, with 7 bases between. Germline lookup yields CDR1 MNHEY and CDR2 SMNVEV (reference sequence). The CDR3 DNA reads TGTGCCAGCATGGGGGGCACCGGGGAGCTGTTTTTT. It specifies CASMGGTGELFF.

The J gene is TRBJ1-4, the V gene TRBV5-8; TRBD1 matches at 10 bases. Trimming at V came to 6 bases and at J to 0 bases, leaving 5 bases not matched to a gene. The CDR3 loop spans 16 amino acids. Germline CDR1 SGHTS, CDR2 YDEGEE. The CDR3: CASMPGQGTTNEKLFF. The CDR3 region has the DNA TGTGCCAGCATGCCGGGACAGGGGACAACTAATGAAAAACTGTTTTTT.

Concerning this clone itself: Other DNA sequences in the same sample also yield this CDR3. The chain couples TRBV28 to TRBJ2-5; the D is unclear. The J call may be incorrect, as the DNA end agrees better with TRBJ2-7. There are 12 residues in the CDR3. Germline V lookup: CDR1 MDHEN, CDR2 SYDVKM. The CDR3 reads CASSFLGYEQYF. CDR3 DNA: TGTGCCAGCAGTTTTCTGGGCTACGAGCAGTACTTC.

V and J are TRBV6-6 and TRBJ1-2; D perhaps matches TRBD1 (6 bases). The germline CDR1 and CDR2 sequences are MNHNY and SVGAGI (reference sequence). The germline V and J ends were trimmed by 6 bases and 5 bases, with 13 bases remaining between them. The CDR3 extends over 13 amino acids. The CDR3 DNA sequence: TGTGCCAGCAGCCTACAGGGTGGATATGGCTACACCTTC. Translating gives CASSLQGGYGYTF.

This clone was seen once. The chain links TRBV5-1 to TRBJ2-7; 9 bases align to TRBD1. Germline lookup yields CDR1 SGHRS and CDR2 YFSETQ. This CDR3 contains 14 residues. With 4 bases clipped from V and 6 bases from J, the junction kept 8 bases outside the gene matches. The CDR3 region is CASSVQGADGEQYF. CDR3 DNA: TGCGCCAGCAGCGTACAGGGGGCGGACGGCGAGCAGTACTTC. The full variable domain, completed using reference TRBV5-1 and TRBJ2-7, is KAGVTQTPRYLIKTRGQQVTLSCSPISGHRSVSWYQQTPGQGLQFLFEYFSETQRNKGNFPGRFSGRQFSNSRSEMNVSTLELGDSALYLCASSVQGADGEQYFGPGTRLTVT.

The chain uses TRBV6-4 and TRBJ1-2; 11 nucleotides match TRBD1. The CDR3 sequence is 13 residues long. CDR1 and CDR2 from the germline V gene are MRHNA and SNTAGT. After removal of 4 bases from V and 8 bases from J, the junction contained 3 bases not matched to a gene. CDR3 in DNA: TGTGCCAGCAGTGTGGACAGGGGGCTGGGCTACACCTTC. Amino acids: CASSVDRGLGYTF.

The chain joins TRBV28 to TRBJ2-1; weak D call: TRBD2 (5 bases). The CDR3 extends over 15 amino acids. Trimming pared 5 bases from V and 4 bases from J, leaving 15 bases between. CDR1 and CDR2 from the germline V gene are MDHEN and SYDVKM. In DNA form, the CDR3 reads TGTGCCAGCAGTCAAACGTTACCGGGGTACAATGAGCAGTTCTTC. Translated, it gives CASSQTLPGYNEQFF.

This chain links TRBV6-1 with TRBJ2-1, with 8 bases identical to TRBD2. V shed 5 bases, J shed 6 bases, and the junction held 6 bases outside the gene matches. The CDR3 loop spans 14 amino acids. Germline CDR1 reads MNHNS; CDR2 reads SASEGT. DNA of the CDR3: TGTGCCAGCAGTCTAGCGGGTGACTCCAATGAGCAGTTCTTC. As protein: CASSLAGDSNEQFF.

The rearrangement uses TRBV7-2 and TRBJ1-5; 9 bases map to TRBD1. Trimming at V came to 3 bases and at J to 2 bases, leaving 8 bases not matched to a gene. Germline V gene sequence: CDR1 SGHTA, CDR2 FQGNSA. CDR3 size: 17 residues. The CDR3 DNA is TGTGCCAGCAGCTTGGGGACAGGGTCCCCCCGCAATCAGCCCCAGCATTTT. It specifies CASSLGTGSPRNQPQHF.

The rearrangement joins TRBV4-1 to TRBJ2-1; 7 bases map to TRBD1. This CDR3 comprises 16 residues. The V and J ends lost 3 bases and 6 bases, in that order; junction bases with no gene match: 11. The germline V gene has CDR1 MGHRA and CDR2 YSYEKL. The CDR3 DNA reads as TGCGCCAGCAGCCACCCTAGTCCTAAGGGGGCCAATGAGCAGTTCTTC. It yields the protein CASSHPSPKGANEQFF.

The V and J genes are TRBV4-1 and TRBJ1-2, with D possibly matching TRBD1 (5 bases). The CDR3 runs 16 residues. Trimming shortened V by 3 bases and J by 7 bases, and 21 bases separated the two germline ends. Germline V gene sequence: CDR1 MGHRA, CDR2 YSYEKL. The CDR3 loop reads CASSHSRGGVGSGYTF. In DNA form, the CDR3 reads TGCGCCAGCAGCCACTCCAGAGGAGGGGTTGGGTCTGGCTACACCTTC.

Only a few counts were recorded for this clone. V gene TRBV28 combines with J gene TRBJ1-1, with 7 nucleotides matching TRBD1. With V trimmed by 3 bases and J by 1 base, 14 bases remained unmatched. CDR1 and CDR2 (germline): MDHEN, SYDVKM. The length of the CDR3 is 18 residues. The CDR3 here is CASSLILSLTGKNTEAFF. DNA of the CDR3: TGTGCCAGCAGTTTGATTCTGAGTCTGACAGGGAAGAACACTGAAGCTTTCTTT.

The J gene is TRBJ2-1, the V gene TRBV6-5; 13 bases map to TRBD2. Per germline, CDR1 MNHEY and CDR2 SVGAGI. The J segment lost 7 bases and the V segment lost 6 bases, leaving 0 bases of the junction unmatched. The CDR3 is 13 residues long. DNA of the CDR3: TGTGCCAGCAGACTAGCGGGGGGGAATGAGCAGTTCTTC. Translation: CASRLAGGNEQFF.

The chain uses TRBV11-3 and TRBJ2-1; 11 nucleotides line up with TRBD2. The J segment lost 8 bases and the V segment lost 1 base, leaving 16 bases of the junction unmatched. CDR1 is SGHNT, CDR2 YENEEA, per germline. The CDR3 covers 19 residues. The CDR3 nucleotides are TGTGCCAGCAGCTTAGGGAATTTAGCGGGAGGGCCAATTTTGGATGAGCAGTTCTTC. Translation gives CASSLGNLAGGPILDEQFF.

V and J are TRBV7-3 and TRBJ2-1; 16 bases are a match to TRBD2. The CDR3 runs to 19 residues. The J segment lost 6 bases and the V segment lost 2 bases, leaving 10 bases of the junction unmatched. Germline values: CDR1 SGHTA, CDR2 FQGTGA. The CDR3 protein is CASSLFGGTSGRGTNEQFF. The CDR3 DNA follows: TGTGCCAGCAGCTTATTTGGCGGGACTAGCGGGAGGGGCACCAATGAGCAGTTCTTC.

This sequence joins TRBV6-6 and TRBJ1-5; 9 bases line up with TRBD1. The CDR3 consists of 15 residues. V was pared by 5 bases and J by 4 bases, with 6 bases of the junction left unmatched. Germline V gene sequence: CDR1 MNHNY, CDR2 SVGAGI (reference sequence). CDR3 DNA: TGTGCCAGCAGTATACAGGGGGCACGGAATCAGCCCCAGCATTTT. It is translated as CASSIQGARNQPQHF.

The chain recombines TRBV27 with TRBJ1-2; 11 bases agree with TRBD1. This CDR3 contains 17 residues. Germline CDR1 and CDR2: MNHEY and SMNVEV (reference sequence). V gave up 5 bases and J gave up 4 bases; unmatched junction bases: 12. CDR3 region: CASSQGQGVLPLYGYTF. The CDR3 nucleotides read TGTGCCAGCAGTCAGGGACAGGGGGTTCTCCCTCTCTATGGCTACACCTTC.

The J gene is TRBJ2-3, the V gene TRBV7-2; perhaps TRBD2 as D (7 bases). The CDR3 runs 17 residues. The V end was cut by 1 base, the J end by 6 bases, with 20 bases between. Germline loops: CDR1 SGHTA, CDR2 FQGNSA. Here the CDR3 reads CASSLEFMGGRIDTQYF. CDR3 sequence (DNA): TGTGCCAGCAGCTTAGAGTTCATGGGGGGGCGCATTGATACGCAGTATTTT.

V gene TRBV6-5 combines with J gene TRBJ1-1; TRBD1 aligns across 10 bases. The germline gives CDR1 MNHEY, CDR2 SVGAGI. This CDR3 region has 13 residues. V lost 5 bases to trimming and J lost 10 bases; unmatched junction nucleotides: 7. Here the CDR3 DNA reads TGTGCCAGCAGTGCAAGACAGGGGGCTCGAGCTTTCTTT. This gives the protein CASSARQGARAFF.